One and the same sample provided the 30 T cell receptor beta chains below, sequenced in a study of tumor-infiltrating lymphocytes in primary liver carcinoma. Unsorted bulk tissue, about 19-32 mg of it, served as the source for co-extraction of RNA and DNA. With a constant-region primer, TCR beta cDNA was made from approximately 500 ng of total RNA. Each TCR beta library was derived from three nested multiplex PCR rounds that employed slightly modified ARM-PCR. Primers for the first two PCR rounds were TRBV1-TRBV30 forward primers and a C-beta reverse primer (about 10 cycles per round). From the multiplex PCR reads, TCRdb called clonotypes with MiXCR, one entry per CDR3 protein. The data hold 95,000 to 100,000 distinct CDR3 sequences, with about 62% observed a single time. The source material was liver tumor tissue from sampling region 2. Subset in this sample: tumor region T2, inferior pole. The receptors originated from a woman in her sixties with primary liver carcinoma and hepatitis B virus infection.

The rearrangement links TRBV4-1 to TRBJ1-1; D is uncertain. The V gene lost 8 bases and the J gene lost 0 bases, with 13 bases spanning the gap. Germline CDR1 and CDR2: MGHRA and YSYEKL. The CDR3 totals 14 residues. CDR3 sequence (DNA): TGCGCCAGCGGCCTTAGGATCGTGAACACTGAAGCTTTCTTT. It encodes CASGLRIVNTEAFF.

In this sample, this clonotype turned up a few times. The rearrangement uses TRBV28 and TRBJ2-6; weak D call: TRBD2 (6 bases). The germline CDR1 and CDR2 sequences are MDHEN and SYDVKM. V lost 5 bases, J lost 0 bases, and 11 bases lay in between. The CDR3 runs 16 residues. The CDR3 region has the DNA TGTGCCAGCAGTACCGGGGGATACTCTGGGGCCAACGTCCTGACTTTC. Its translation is CASSTGGYSGANVLTF.

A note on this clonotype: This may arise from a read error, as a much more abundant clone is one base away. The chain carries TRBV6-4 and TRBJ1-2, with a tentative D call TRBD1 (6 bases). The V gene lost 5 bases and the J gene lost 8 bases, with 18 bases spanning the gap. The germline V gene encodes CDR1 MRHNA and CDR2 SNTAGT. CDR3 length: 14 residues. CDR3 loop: CASSNTDRLSGYTF. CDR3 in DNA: TGTGCCAGCAGTAACACAGACAGGCTGAGCGGCTACACCTTC.

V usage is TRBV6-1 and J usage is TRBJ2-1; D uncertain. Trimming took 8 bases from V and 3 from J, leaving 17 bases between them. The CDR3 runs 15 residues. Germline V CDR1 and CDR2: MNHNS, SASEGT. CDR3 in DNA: TGTGCCAGCGGACGAGAGGCGTATGACTACAATGAGCAGTTCTTC. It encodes CASGREAYDYNEQFF.

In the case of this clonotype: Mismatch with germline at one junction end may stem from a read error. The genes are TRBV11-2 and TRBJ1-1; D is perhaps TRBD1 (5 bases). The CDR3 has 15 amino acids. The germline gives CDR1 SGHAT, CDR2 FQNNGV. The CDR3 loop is CASRLDPRAGTEAFF. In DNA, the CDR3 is TGTGCCAGCAGATTAGATCCGAGGGCAGGGACTGAAGCTTTCTTT.

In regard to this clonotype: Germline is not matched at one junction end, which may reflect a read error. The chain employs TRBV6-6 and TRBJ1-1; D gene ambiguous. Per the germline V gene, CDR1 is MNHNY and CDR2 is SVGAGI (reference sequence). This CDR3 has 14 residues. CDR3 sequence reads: CDSITAEMNTEAFF. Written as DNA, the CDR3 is TGTGACAGCATTACCGCAGAGATGAACACTGAAGCTTTCTTT.

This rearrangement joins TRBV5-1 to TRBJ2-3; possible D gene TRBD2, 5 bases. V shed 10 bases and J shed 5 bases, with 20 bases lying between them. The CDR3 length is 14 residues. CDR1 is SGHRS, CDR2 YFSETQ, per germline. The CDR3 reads CAHSSQPGKDTQYF. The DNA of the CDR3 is TGCGCCCACAGCTCCCAACCGGGGAAAGATACGCAGTATTTT.

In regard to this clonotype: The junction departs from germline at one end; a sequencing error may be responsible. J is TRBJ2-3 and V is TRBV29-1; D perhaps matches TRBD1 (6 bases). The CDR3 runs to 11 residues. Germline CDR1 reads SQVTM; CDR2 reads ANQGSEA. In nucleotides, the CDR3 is TGCAGCGTGGCGAACAGGGAGATAGTGCATTTT. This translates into CSVANREIVHF.

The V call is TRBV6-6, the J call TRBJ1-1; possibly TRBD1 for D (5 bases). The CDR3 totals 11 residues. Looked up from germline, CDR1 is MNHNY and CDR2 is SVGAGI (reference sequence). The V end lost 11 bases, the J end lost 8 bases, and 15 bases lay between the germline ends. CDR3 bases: TGTGCCGGCCCTAGGGAGGGGGAAGCTTTCTTT. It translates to CAGPREGEAFF.

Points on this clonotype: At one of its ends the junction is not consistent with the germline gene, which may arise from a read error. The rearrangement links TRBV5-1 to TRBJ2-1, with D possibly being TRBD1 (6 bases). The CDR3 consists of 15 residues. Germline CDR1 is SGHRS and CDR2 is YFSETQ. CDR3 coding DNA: TGCGCCAGCAGCTTGGAGGGGGAACCTTCCAATGAGCAGTTTTTC. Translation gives CASSLEGEPSNEQFF.

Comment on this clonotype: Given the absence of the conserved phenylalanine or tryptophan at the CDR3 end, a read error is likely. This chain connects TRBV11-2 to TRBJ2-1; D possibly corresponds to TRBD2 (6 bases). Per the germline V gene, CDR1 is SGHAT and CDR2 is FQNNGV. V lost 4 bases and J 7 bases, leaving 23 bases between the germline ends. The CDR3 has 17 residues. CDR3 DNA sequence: TGTGCCAGCAGCTCAGGTCTGGTAGCGGAAGGGCCGAATGAGCAGTTCCTC. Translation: CASSSGLVAEGPNEQFL.

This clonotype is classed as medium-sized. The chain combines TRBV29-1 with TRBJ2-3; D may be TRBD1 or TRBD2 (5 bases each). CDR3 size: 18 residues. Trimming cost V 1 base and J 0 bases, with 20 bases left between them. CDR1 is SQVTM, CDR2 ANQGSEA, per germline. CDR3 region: CSVEALGRVGVSTDTQYF. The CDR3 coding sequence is TGCAGCGTTGAAGCGTTGGGCAGGGTGGGGGTTAGCACAGATACGCAGTATTTT.

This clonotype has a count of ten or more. In nucleotides, the CDR3 is TGCAGCGTTGATAGAGGGGAAGAGACCCAGTACTTC. Its protein product is CSVDRGEETQYF. The chain couples TRBV29-1 to TRBJ2-5, with D tentatively TRBD1 or TRBD2 (5 bases each). The CDR3 spans 12 residues. The germline V and J ends were trimmed by 3 bases and 3 bases, with 8 bases remaining between them. CDR1 and CDR2 (germline): SQVTM, ANQGSEA.

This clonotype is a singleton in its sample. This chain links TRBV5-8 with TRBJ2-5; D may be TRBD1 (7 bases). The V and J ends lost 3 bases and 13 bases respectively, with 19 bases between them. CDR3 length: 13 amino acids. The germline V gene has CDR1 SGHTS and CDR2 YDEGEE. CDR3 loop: CASSYAGQGVLYF. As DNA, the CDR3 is TGTGCCAGCAGCTATGCGGGGCAGGGGGTATTGTACTTC.

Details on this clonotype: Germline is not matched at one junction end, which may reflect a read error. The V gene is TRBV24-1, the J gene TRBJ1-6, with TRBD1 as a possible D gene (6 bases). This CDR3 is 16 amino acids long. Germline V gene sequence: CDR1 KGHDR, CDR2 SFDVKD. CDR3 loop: CATSDLHNRVNSPLHF. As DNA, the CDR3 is TGTGCCACCAGTGATTTGCATAACAGGGTTAATTCACCCCTCCATTTT.

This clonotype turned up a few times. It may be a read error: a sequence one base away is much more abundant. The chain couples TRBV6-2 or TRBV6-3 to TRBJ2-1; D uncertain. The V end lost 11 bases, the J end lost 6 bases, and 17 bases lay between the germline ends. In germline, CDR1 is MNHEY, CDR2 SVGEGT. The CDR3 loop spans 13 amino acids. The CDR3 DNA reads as TGTGCCGGCAACCCAACCGAAGTCAATGAGCAGTTCTTC. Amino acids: CAGNPTEVNEQFF.

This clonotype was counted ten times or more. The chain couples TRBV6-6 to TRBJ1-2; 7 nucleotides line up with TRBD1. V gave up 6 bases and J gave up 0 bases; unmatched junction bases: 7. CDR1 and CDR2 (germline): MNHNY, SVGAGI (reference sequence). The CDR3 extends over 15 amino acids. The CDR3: CASSPRGGTNYGYTF. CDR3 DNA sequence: TGTGCCAGCAGCCCCAGGGGGGGAACTAACTATGGCTACACCTTC.

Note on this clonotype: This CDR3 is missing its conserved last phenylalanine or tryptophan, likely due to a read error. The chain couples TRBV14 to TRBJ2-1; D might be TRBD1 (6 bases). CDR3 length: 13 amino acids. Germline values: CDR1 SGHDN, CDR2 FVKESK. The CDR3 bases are TGTGCCAGTAGCCAAAGGGGGACGGGTGAGCAGTTCTCC. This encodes CASSQRGTGEQFS.

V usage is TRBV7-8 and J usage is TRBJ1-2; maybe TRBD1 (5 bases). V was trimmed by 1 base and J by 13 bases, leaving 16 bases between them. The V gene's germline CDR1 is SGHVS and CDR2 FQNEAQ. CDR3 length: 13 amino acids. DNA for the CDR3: TGTGCCAGCAGCTTAGGGGACCCTCGGAGCTGCACCTTC. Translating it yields CASSLGDPRSCTF.

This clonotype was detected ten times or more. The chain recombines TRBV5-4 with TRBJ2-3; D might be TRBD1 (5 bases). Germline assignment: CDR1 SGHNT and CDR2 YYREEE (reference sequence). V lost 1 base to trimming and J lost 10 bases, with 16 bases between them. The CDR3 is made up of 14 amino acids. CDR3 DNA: TGTGCCAGCAGCTTGCTACAAACAGGTACATCGCAGTATTTT. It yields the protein CASSLLQTGTSQYF.

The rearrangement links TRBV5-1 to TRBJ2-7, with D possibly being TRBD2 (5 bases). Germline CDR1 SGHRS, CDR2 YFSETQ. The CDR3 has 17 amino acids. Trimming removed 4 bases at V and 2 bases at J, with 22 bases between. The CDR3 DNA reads TGCGCCAGCAGCCCTGGACTTGGTAGCGCGCCTACCTACGAGCAGTACTTC. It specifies CASSPGLGSAPTYEQYF.

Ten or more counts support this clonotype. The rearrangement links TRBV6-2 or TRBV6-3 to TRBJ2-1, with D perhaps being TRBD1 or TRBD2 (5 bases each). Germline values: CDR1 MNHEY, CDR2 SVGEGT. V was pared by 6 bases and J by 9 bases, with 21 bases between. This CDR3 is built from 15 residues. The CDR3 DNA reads TGTGCCAGCAGCCTTACAATTGGGATTGGGGGTGAGCAGTTCTTC. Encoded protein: CASSLTIGIGGEQFF.

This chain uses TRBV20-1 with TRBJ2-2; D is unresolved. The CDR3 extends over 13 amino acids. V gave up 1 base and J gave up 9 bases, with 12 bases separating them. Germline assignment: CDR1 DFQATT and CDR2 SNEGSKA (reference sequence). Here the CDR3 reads CSARGHGEWELFF. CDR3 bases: TGCAGTGCTAGAGGGCACGGAGAATGGGAGCTGTTTTTT.

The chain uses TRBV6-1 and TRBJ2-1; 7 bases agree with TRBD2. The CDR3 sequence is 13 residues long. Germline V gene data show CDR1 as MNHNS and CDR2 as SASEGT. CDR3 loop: CVTIGLAVTQRFF. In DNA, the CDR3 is TGTGTCACAATTGGGCTAGCGGTGACTCAGCGGTTCTTC.

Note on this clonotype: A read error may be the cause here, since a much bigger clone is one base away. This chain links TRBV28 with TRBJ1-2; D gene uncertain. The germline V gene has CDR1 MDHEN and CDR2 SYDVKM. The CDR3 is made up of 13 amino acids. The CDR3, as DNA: TGTGTCAGCAGATATACACAGAGCTATGGCTACACCTTC. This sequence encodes CVSRYTQSYGYTF.

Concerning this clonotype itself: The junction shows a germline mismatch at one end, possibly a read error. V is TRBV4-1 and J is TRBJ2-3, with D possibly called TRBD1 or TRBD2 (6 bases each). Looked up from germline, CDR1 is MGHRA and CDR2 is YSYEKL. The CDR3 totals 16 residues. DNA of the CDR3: TGTGCCAGCAGTTCACAGGGACTCCCAAGGGGAGATACGCAGTATTTT. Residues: CASSSQGLPRGDTQYF.

CDR3 bases: TGTGCCAGCACCAAGGCACCGGTAGGTCATGGGACCACTGAAGCTTTCTTT. Its translation: CASTKAPVGHGTTEAFF. The rearrangement uses TRBV28 and TRBJ1-1, with a possible D match to TRBD1 (5 bases). The CDR3 is 17 residues long. Germline-derived CDR1 and CDR2 are MDHEN and SYDVKM. The V end was cut by 7 bases, the J end by 4 bases, with 25 bases between.

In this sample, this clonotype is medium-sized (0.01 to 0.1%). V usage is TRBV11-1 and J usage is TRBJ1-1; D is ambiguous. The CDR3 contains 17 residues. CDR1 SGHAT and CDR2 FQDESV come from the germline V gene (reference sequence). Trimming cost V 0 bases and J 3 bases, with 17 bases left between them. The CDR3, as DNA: TGTGCCAGCAGCTTAGCGTCGGGCGCCCCCGGGGACACTGAAGCTTTCTTT. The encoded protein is CASSLASGAPGDTEAFF.

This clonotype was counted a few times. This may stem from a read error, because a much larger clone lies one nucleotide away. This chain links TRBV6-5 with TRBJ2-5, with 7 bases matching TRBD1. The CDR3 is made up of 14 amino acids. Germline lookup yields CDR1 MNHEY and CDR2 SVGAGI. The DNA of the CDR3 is TGTGACAGCAGTTACCTGGGACAGAAAGAGACCCAGTACTTC. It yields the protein CDSSYLGQKETQYF.

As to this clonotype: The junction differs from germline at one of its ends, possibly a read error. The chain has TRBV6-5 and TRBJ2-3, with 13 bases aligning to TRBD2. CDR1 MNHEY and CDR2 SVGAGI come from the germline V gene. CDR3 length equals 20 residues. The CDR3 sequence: CGSGEKTPVLAGGSTDTQYF. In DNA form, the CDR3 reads TGTGGCAGCGGTGAAAAGACTCCGGTACTAGCGGGAGGGAGCACAGATACGCAGTATTTT.